This TCR beta chain was obtained from a study of blood T cells in healthy people across ages. Looking at the study overall: Roughly one uniquely barcoded beta molecule per two T cells was captured.

Findings and caveats of the study: Correlation between TCR beta diversity and naive T cell percentage was strong. While age rose, TCR beta diversity per million T cells dropped in a roughly linear way.

With a J-beta primer mix and a sample-barcoded 5' primer, a second PCR ran about 7 to 12 cycles. Every cDNA molecule carried a tag from a template-switch adaptor bearing 12 random nucleotides. TCRdb reanalysed the 5' RACE reads using MiXCR and keeps one entry per CDR3 protein. The table has more than 800,000 distinct CDR3 sequences, around 26% seen once. This clonotype was counted many times. Its antigen is undetermined. With V trimmed by 5 bases and J by 1 base, 9 bases remained unmatched. This CDR3 region has 16 residues. The germline CDR1 and CDR2 sequences are SGHAT and FQNNGV. What was sequenced was blood. The V call is TRBV11-2, the J call TRBJ2-3, with 7 bases matching TRBD1. The sequence was obtained from a woman over 75 in good health. CDR3 bases: TGTGCCAGCAGCCGTAGGGGGCAGGGTGGCACAGATACGCAGTATTTT. Translating gives CASSRRGQGGTDTQYF. Variable domain in full (rest from reference TRBV11-2 and TRBJ2-3): EAGVAQSPRYKIIEKRQSVAFWCNPISGHATLYWYQQILGQGPKLLIQFQNNGVVDDSQLPKDRFSAERLKGVDSTLKIQPAKLEDSAVYLCASSRRGQGGTDTQYFGPGTRLTVL.